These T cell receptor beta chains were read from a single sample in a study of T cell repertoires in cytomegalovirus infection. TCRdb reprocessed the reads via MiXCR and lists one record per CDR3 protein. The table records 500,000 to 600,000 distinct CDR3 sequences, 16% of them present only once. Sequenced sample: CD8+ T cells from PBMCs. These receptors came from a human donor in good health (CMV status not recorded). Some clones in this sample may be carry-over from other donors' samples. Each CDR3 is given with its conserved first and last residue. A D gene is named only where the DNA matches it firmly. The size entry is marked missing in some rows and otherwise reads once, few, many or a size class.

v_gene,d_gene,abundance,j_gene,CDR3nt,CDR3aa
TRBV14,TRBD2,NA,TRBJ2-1,TGTGCCAGCAGCCATCTAATAGCGGGGGGGAACAATGAGCAGTTCTTC,CASSHLIAGGNNEQFF
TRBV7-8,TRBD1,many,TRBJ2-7,TGTGCCAGCATCGGACAGGGAAAAGACGAGCAGTACTTC,CASIGQGKDEQYF
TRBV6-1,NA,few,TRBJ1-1,TGTGCCAGCAGTAGGGCCATGAACACTGAAGCTTTCTTT,CASSRAMNTEAFF
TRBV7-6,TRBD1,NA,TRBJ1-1,TGTGCCAGCAGCTTACGACAGGGGACCATGAACACTGAAGCTTTCTTT,CASSLRQGTMNTEAFF
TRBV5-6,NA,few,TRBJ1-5,TGTGCCAGCAGCTCCCGAGAGGGAAGGATAGGGCAGCCCCAGCATTTT,CASSSREGRIGQPQHF
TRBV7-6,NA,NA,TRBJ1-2,TGTGCCAGCAGCTTAGCGGGAGCTAACTATGTCTACACCTTC,CASSLAGANYVYTF
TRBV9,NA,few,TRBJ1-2,TGTGCCAGCAGCGTTGAATCGGGGAAGATTAACTATGGCTACACCTTC,CASSVESGKINYGYTF
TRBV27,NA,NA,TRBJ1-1,TGTGCCAGCAGCGATACCGTTACTGGTACCGAAGCTTTCTTT,CASSDTVTGTEAFF
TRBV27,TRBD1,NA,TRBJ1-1,TGTGCCAGCAGTCAGTCGACAGGGGTGAACACTGAAGCTTTCTTT,CASSQSTGVNTEAFF
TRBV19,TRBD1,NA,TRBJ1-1,TGTGCCAGTAGTGAGGGGGCAGGGTACACTGAAGCTTTCTTT,CASSEGAGYTEAFF
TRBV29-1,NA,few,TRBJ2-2,TGCAGCGTTGAAAAAGATTCTCCCGGGGAGCTGTTTTTT,CSVEKDSPGELFF
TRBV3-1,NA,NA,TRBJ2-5,TGTGCCAGCAGCCAAGGCCGGCGGGATGGGACCCAGTACTTC,CASSQGRRDGTQYF
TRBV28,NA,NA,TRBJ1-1,TGTGCCAGCCAAGGGACTTACGTGAACACTGAAGCTTTCTTT,CASQGTYVNTEAFF
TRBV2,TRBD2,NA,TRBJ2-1,TGTGCCAGCTCACCCAGCGGGAGGGGATTTAATGAGCAGTTCTTC,CASSPSGRGFNEQFF
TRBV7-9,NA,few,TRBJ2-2,TGTGCCAGCAGAGTCACCGGGGAGCTGTTTTTT,CASRVTGELFF
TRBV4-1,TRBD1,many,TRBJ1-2,TGCGCCAGCAGCCAGCCCGGGACAGGGCTAGACTATGGCTACACCTTC,CASSQPGTGLDYGYTF
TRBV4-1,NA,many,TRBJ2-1,TGCGCCAGCAGCCAAGAAAGGGATGAGCAGTTCTTC,CASSQERDEQFF
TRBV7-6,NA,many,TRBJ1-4,TGTGCCAGCAGCTTATCCTGGGGGCCTGCAACTAATGAAAAACTGTTTTTT,CASSLSWGPATNEKLFF
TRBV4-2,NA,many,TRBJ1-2,TGTGCCAGCAGCCAGACAGATTCCTATGGCTACACCTTC,CASSQTDSYGYTF
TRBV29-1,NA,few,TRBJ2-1,TGCAGCGACCGGACAAGGGGGGACACTGAGCAGTTCTTC,CSDRTRGDTEQFF
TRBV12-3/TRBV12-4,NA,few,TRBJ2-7,TGTGCCAGCAGAAATTCTCTTTACTACGAGCAGTACTTC,CASRNSLYYEQYF
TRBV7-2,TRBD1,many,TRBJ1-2,TGTGCCAGCAGCTTAACGACAGGGAGGGATGGCTACACCTTC,CASSLTTGRDGYTF
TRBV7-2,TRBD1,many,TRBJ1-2,TGTGCCAGCAGCTATGGGACAGGGTATGGCTACACCTTC,CASSYGTGYGYTF
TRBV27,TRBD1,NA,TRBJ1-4,TGTGCCAGCAGTTTGGGACAGGGGGCTGAAAAACTGTTTTTT,CASSLGQGAEKLFF
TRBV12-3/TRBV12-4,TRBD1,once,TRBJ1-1,TGTGCCAGCAGGGTGGACAGGGGAAAAACTGAAGCTTTCTTT,CASRVDRGKTEAFF
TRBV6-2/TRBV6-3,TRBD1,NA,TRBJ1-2,TGTGCCAGCGGACAGGGAAGATGGATTGGCTACACCTTC,CASGQGRWIGYTF
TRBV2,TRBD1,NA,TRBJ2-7,TGTGCCAGCAGTGTGGCAGGGGGCAACCTCCACGAGCAGTACTTC,CASSVAGGNLHEQYF
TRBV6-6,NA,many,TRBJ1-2,TGTGCCAGCAGTTACTCTGGAAGCGGACTCGACGCTAGTGGCTACACCTTC,CASSYSGSGLDASGYTF
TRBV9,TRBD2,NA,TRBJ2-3,TGTGCCAGCAGCGTAGTAGCGGGAAGGACTGATACGCAGTATTTT,CASSVVAGRTDTQYF
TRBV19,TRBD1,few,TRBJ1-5,TGTGCCAGTAGCCCTACATTTGACAGGGGGAGCAATCAGCCCCAGCATTTT,CASSPTFDRGSNQPQHF
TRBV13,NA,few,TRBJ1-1,TGTGCCAGCAGCCCCAAAGGGGGGTTGCCGAACACTGAAGCTTTCTTT,CASSPKGGLPNTEAFF
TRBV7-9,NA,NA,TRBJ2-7,TGTGCCAGCCACGGGATCCTAGGCGAGCAGTACTTC,CASHGILGEQYF
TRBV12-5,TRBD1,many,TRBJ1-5,TGTGCTAGTGGTGACGGACAGGGTGCCCAGCATTTT,CASGDGQGAQHF
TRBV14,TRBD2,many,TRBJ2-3,TGTGCCAGCAGCCAAGGATCCGCGGGGGGACCCACAGATACGCAGTATTTT,CASSQGSAGGPTDTQYF
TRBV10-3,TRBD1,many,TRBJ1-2,TGTGCCATCAGTGAGCCCTCGACAGGGAACTATGGCTACACCTTC,CAISEPSTGNYGYTF
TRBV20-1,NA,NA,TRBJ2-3,TGCAGTGCTCCCGGGACTCATCTCCGTACGCAGTATTTT,CSAPGTHLRTQYF
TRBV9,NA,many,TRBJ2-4,TGTGCCAGCAGCGTAGGCAGGGTAGAAAACATTCAGTACTTC,CASSVGRVENIQYF
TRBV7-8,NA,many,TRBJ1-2,TGTGCCAGCAGCTTAGCGCGGGCCAGGCCTAACTATGGCTACACCTTC,CASSLARARPNYGYTF
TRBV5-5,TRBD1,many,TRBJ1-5,TGTGCCAGCAGCACTCGGGGACAGGGGGAGCCCCAGCATTTT,CASSTRGQGEPQHF